The rows below give T cell receptor beta chains drawn from one sample of a study of identical twins. Each CDR3 protein is one row after TCRdb ran MiXCR on the 5' RACE reads. The sample contains 200,000 to 300,000 distinct CDR3 sequences, 6% to 8% of which appear only once. This sample was also put to use in a study of yellow fever vaccine responses in identical twins.

What was sequenced was CD8+ T cells sorted from blood. The receptors shown here come from a woman younger than 35 in good health. CDR3s include the opening cysteine and the closing phenylalanine or tryptophan. Each record gives: V gene, D gene, clone size, J gene, CDR3 DNA, CDR3 protein. A D gene is named only where the DNA matches it firmly. The size entry is marked missing in some rows and otherwise reads once, few, many or a size class.

V gene: TRBV7-9; D gene: TRBD1; clone size: .; J gene: TRBJ2-5; CDR3 DNA: TGTGCCAGCAGCCCCGGACAGGCCCAAGAGACCCAGTACTTC; CDR3 protein: CASSPGQAQETQYF
V gene: TRBV14; D gene: TRBD1; clone size: .; J gene: TRBJ2-7; CDR3 DNA: TGTGCCAGCAGCCAAGGGACAGGGGTTGCCTACGAGCAGTACTTC; CDR3 protein: CASSQGTGVAYEQYF
V gene: TRBV12-3/TRBV12-4; D gene: .; clone size: many; J gene: TRBJ2-5; CDR3 DNA: TGTGCCAGCAGTTTCGGGGGAGAGACCCAGTACTTC; CDR3 protein: CASSFGGETQYF
V gene: TRBV14; D gene: .; clone size: few; J gene: TRBJ2-2; CDR3 DNA: TGTGCCAGCAGCCACACTCGGGAGCTGTTTTTT; CDR3 protein: CASSHTRELFF
V gene: TRBV2; D gene: TRBD1; clone size: .; J gene: TRBJ2-1; CDR3 DNA: TGTGCCAGCAGCGTCAACAGGGGCCCCTACAATGAGCAGTTCTTC; CDR3 protein: CASSVNRGPYNEQFF
V gene: TRBV9; D gene: .; clone size: few; J gene: TRBJ2-3; CDR3 DNA: TGTGCCAGCAGCATGGGAGGTCCCACAGATACGCAGTATTTT; CDR3 protein: CASSMGGPTDTQYF
V gene: TRBV9; D gene: TRBD2; clone size: .; J gene: TRBJ2-1; CDR3 DNA: TGTGCCAGCAGCGTGGGACTAGCTCTGGTCTTC; CDR3 protein: CASSVGLALVF
V gene: TRBV7-9; D gene: TRBD2; clone size: few; J gene: TRBJ2-5; CDR3 DNA: TGTGCCAGCAGCTTACTAGCGGGAGAGACCCAGTACTTC; CDR3 protein: CASSLLAGETQYF
V gene: TRBV29-1; D gene: .; clone size: many; J gene: TRBJ1-1; CDR3 DNA: TGCAGCGTATGGACGTCCATTGAAGCTTTCTTT; CDR3 protein: CSVWTSIEAFF
V gene: TRBV11-2; D gene: .; clone size: many; J gene: TRBJ2-7; CDR3 DNA: TGTGCCAGCAGCTTAGAGGCAGCACCCTACGAGCAGTACTTC; CDR3 protein: CASSLEAAPYEQYF
V gene: TRBV20-1; D gene: .; clone size: few; J gene: TRBJ2-6; CDR3 DNA: TGCAGTGCTAGAGATTCCCGGTCCAGGGGCATAACTGGGGCCAACGTCCTGACTTTC; CDR3 protein: CSARDSRSRGITGANVLTF
V gene: TRBV7-9; D gene: .; clone size: .; J gene: TRBJ2-7; CDR3 DNA: TGTGCCAGCAGCCTGGGACCTCTGCGAGAGCAGTACTTC; CDR3 protein: CASSLGPLREQYF
V gene: TRBV6-1; D gene: TRBD1; clone size: .; J gene: TRBJ2-1; CDR3 DNA: TGTGCCAGCAGTGTTACAGGGGCCACCTACAATGAGCAGTTCTTC; CDR3 protein: CASSVTGATYNEQFF
V gene: TRBV27; D gene: TRBD2; clone size: .; J gene: TRBJ2-3; CDR3 DNA: TGTGCCAGCAGTTTGTTCGACAATAGCGGGTCGGGAACAGATACGCAGTATTTT; CDR3 protein: CASSLFDNSGSGTDTQYF
V gene: TRBV28; D gene: .; clone size: many; J gene: TRBJ2-5; CDR3 DNA: TGTGCCAGCAGTTTGTTGGGGAACCAAGAGACCCAGTACTTC; CDR3 protein: CASSLLGNQETQYF
V gene: TRBV6-1; D gene: .; clone size: .; J gene: TRBJ1-1; CDR3 DNA: TGTGCCAGCTTCCTGACGGGGCATCCCGTACAAAGGGACACTGAAGCTTTCTTT; CDR3 protein: CASFLTGHPVQRDTEAFF
V gene: TRBV6-4; D gene: TRBD2; clone size: few; J gene: TRBJ2-3; CDR3 DNA: TGTGCCAGCAGTGACGGGGCGGGAGCTAGCACAGATACGCAGTATTTT; CDR3 protein: CASSDGAGASTDTQYF
V gene: TRBV7-9; D gene: .; clone size: .; J gene: TRBJ1-1; CDR3 DNA: TGTGCCAGCAGCCCCCCTTCGGGGGTAAACACTGAAGCTTTCTTT; CDR3 protein: CASSPPSGVNTEAFF
V gene: TRBV29-1; D gene: TRBD1; clone size: many; J gene: TRBJ2-7; CDR3 DNA: TGCAGCGCAGAGATCAAACAGGGGAGCTCCTACGAGCAGTACTTC; CDR3 protein: CSAEIKQGSSYEQYF
V gene: TRBV10-3; D gene: .; clone size: many; J gene: TRBJ2-1; CDR3 DNA: TGTGCCATCAGTGAGTCCCACTCCTCCTCGGAGTTCTTC; CDR3 protein: CAISESHSSSEFF
V gene: TRBV24-1; D gene: .; clone size: .; J gene: TRBJ2-1; CDR3 DNA: TGTGCCACCAGTAATGCCATCGGCATCGCTCCTGAGCAGTTCTTC; CDR3 protein: CATSNAIGIAPEQFF
V gene: TRBV28; D gene: .; clone size: few; J gene: TRBJ1-6; CDR3 DNA: TGTGCCAGCAGCCTTCAGTGGGCTAATTCACCCCTCCACTTT; CDR3 protein: CASSLQWANSPLHF
V gene: TRBV5-5; D gene: .; clone size: few; J gene: TRBJ2-3; CDR3 DNA: TGTGCCAGCAGCTTGGACTCGGGGATGGGGGATACGCAGTATTTT; CDR3 protein: CASSLDSGMGDTQYF
V gene: TRBV6-1; D gene: .; clone size: .; J gene: TRBJ2-5; CDR3 DNA: TGTGCCAGCAGTGGCGGGGGCGGGGAGACCCAGTACTTC; CDR3 protein: CASSGGGGETQYF
V gene: TRBV7-9; D gene: TRBD1; clone size: few; J gene: TRBJ2-2; CDR3 DNA: TGTGCCAGCCAGCGCCCGGACAGGGACGCCGGGGAGCTGTTTTTT; CDR3 protein: CASQRPDRDAGELFF
V gene: TRBV20-1; D gene: .; clone size: many; J gene: TRBJ2-7; CDR3 DNA: TGCAGTGCTGGAGACAACTCCTACGAGCAGTACTTC; CDR3 protein: CSAGDNSYEQYF
V gene: TRBV20-1; D gene: TRBD2; clone size: few; J gene: TRBJ2-7; CDR3 DNA: TGCAGTGCTAGAGATCGGGGAGGGTCCAACTACGAGCAGTACTTC; CDR3 protein: CSARDRGGSNYEQYF
V gene: TRBV12-3/TRBV12-4; D gene: .; clone size: many; J gene: TRBJ2-3; CDR3 DNA: TGTGCCAGCAGTTTTTTCCGTACAGATACGCAGTATTTT; CDR3 protein: CASSFFRTDTQYF